These 15 T cell receptor beta chains originate from one sample sequenced in a study of blood T cell repertoires in COVID-19. Clones were read by immunoSEQ multiplex PCR, and TCRdb kept only the in-frame ones, dropping some. In the table there are about 120,000 clones, roughly 80% of which are singletons. Sequenced input: peripheral blood. The receptors come from a man aged 60 to 75 with acute or convalescent COVID-19.

In nucleotides, the CDR3 is TGTGCCACCCAAAACAGGGTATCCTCCTACGAGCAGTACTTC. Protein: CATQNRVSSYEQYF. V and J are TRBV27 and TRBJ2-7; D might be TRBD1 (6 bases). Germline CDR1 MNHEY, CDR2 SMNVEV (reference sequence). V dropped 10 bases and J dropped 0 bases, with 16 bases sitting between them. The CDR3 covers 14 residues.

This rearrangement joins TRBV7-7 to TRBJ1-1; D call uncertain. The V end lost 5 bases, the J end lost 1 base, and 8 bases lay between the germline ends. Germline values: CDR1 SSHAT, CDR2 FNYEAQ (reference sequence). The CDR3 contains 13 residues. The DNA of the CDR3 is TGTGCCAGCAGCCCCCGACAGAACACTGAAGCTTTCTTT. Translating gives CASSPRQNTEAFF. Full variable domain (remainder filled in from reference TRBV7-7 and TRBJ1-1): GAGVSQSPRYKVTKRGQDVTLRCDPISSHATLYWYQQALGQGPEFLTYFNYEAQPDKSGLPSDRFSAERPEGSISTLTIQRTEQRDSAMYRCASSPRQNTEAFFGQGTRLTVV.

Note on this clone: A read error may produce the germline difference seen at one junction end. This chain uses TRBV12-3 or TRBV12-4 with TRBJ1-2; 7 bases align to TRBD1. The CDR3 contains 13 residues. The CDR3 DNA is TGTGCCAGCAGTTCCGACTCGGGACAGTTATCGGCCTTC. Translated: CASSSDSGQLSAF.

This clone was detected only a few times. V gene TRBV10-3 combines with J gene TRBJ1-5; 9 nucleotides align to TRBD1. CDR1 is ENHRY and CDR2 is SYGVKD in the germline V gene. The J segment lost 2 bases and the V segment lost 5 bases, leaving 4 bases of the junction unmatched. The length of the CDR3 is 15 residues. DNA of the CDR3: TGTGCCATCAGTCAGACAGGGGGGGGCAATCAGCCCCAGCATTTT. Its protein product is CAISQTGGGNQPQHF.

In nucleotides, the CDR3 is TGTGCCATCAGTGAAGTTATGGCAGGGGATTCCTACAATGAGCAGTTCTTC. It codes for CAISEVMAGDSYNEQFF. The chain uses TRBV10-3 and TRBJ2-1; D may be TRBD1 (6 bases). The V end was cut by 3 bases, the J end by 1 base, with 16 bases between. This CDR3 is 17 amino acids long. CDR1 and CDR2 (germline): ENHRY, SYGVKD.

The chain recombines TRBV14 with TRBJ2-3; TRBD2 might be the D (6 bases). CDR3 size: 16 residues. The V gene lost 4 bases and the J gene lost 3 bases, with 17 bases spanning the gap. Germline V CDR1 and CDR2: SGHDN, FVKESK. The CDR3 reads CASSLKQGLKTDTQYF. CDR3 in DNA: TGTGCCAGCAGCCTCAAGCAGGGACTGAAAACAGATACGCAGTATTTT.

The CDR3: CSVNAAGTSVLWEQFF. The CDR3 region has the DNA TGCAGCGTCAACGCTGCCGGGACTAGCGTCCTATGGGAGCAGTTCTTC. The genes are TRBV29-1 and TRBJ2-1; TRBD2 agrees at 10 bases. CDR3 length: 16 residues. V lost 6 bases, J lost 10 bases, and 18 bases stayed unmatched. Germline lookup yields CDR1 SQVTM and CDR2 ANQGSEA.

J is TRBJ1-5 and V is TRBV19; 7 nucleotides agree with TRBD1. CDR1 is LNHDA, CDR2 SQIVND, per germline (reference sequence). This CDR3 spans 17 amino acids. Unmatched junction bases numbered 14, after V lost 7 bases and J lost 2 bases. The CDR3 sequence: CASKGHGTESGNQPQHF. The DNA for the CDR3 is TGTGCCAGTAAAGGCCACGGGACAGAATCGGGCAATCAGCCCCAGCATTTT.

V usage is TRBV27 and J usage is TRBJ1-5; 8 bases are a match to TRBD1. Germline loops: CDR1 MNHEY, CDR2 SMNVEV (reference sequence). CDR3 length equals 19 residues. The trim removed 2 bases at V and 0 bases at J, leaving 12 bases unmatched. The CDR3 sequence: CASSLMGSGGPYSNQPQHF. In nucleotides, the CDR3 is TGTGCCAGCAGTTTAATGGGGTCAGGGGGCCCATATAGCAATCAGCCCCAGCATTTT.

The rearrangement joins TRBV21-1 to TRBJ1-3. TRBV21-1 counts as a pseudogene. CDR3 size: 16 residues. The CDR3 nucleotides read TGTGCCAGGACCCCGGGGGTAGTTTTCTCTGGAAACACCATATATTTT. Residues: CARTPGVVFSGNTIYF.

The V and J genes are TRBV4-2 and TRBJ1-1; D gene unclear. There are 16 residues in the CDR3. The germline gives CDR1 LGHNA, CDR2 YNFKEQ. Trimming removed 0 bases from V and 0 bases from J, with 11 bases in between. CDR3 coding DNA: TGTGCCAGCAGCCAAGATCCATCCCGAGTGAACACTGAAGCTTTCTTT. The encoded protein is CASSQDPSRVNTEAFF.

The chain combines TRBV6-5 with TRBJ1-4, with D possibly matching TRBD1 (6 bases). The V gene lost 6 bases and the J gene lost 8 bases, with 16 bases spanning the gap. This CDR3 has 14 amino acids. CDR1 is MNHEY and CDR2 is SVGAGI in the germline V gene. The CDR3 nucleotides are TGTGCCAGCAGAGCTTCCGGGACAAAAGAAAAACTGTTTTTT. This gives the protein CASRASGTKEKLFF.

This clone has more than one count but fewer than ten. The V and J genes are TRBV7-2 and TRBJ2-7; D not resolved. V was shortened by 5 bases and J by 3 bases, with 14 bases between the two germline ends. This CDR3 comprises 14 residues. Germline V lookup: CDR1 SGHTA, CDR2 FQGNSA. CDR3: CASSGRVYGYEQYF. The CDR3 nucleotides read TGTGCCAGCAGCGGGCGCGTCTATGGCTACGAGCAGTACTTC.

This clone was detected only once. The chain joins TRBV25-1 to TRBJ1-1; 7 bases map to TRBD1. CDR3 length: 13 amino acids. With 5 bases clipped from V and 5 bases from J, the junction kept 5 bases outside the gene matches. Germline V CDR1 and CDR2: MGHDK, SYGVNS. The CDR3 loop reads CASSLTGETEAFF. CDR3 bases: TGTGCCAGCAGTCTAACAGGGGAAACTGAAGCTTTCTTT. The variable domain in full, completed from reference TRBV25-1 and TRBJ1-1, reads EADIYQTPRYLVIGTGKKITLECSQTMGHDKMYWYQQDPGMELHLIHYSYGVNSTEKGDLSSESTVSRIRTEHFPLTLESARPSHTSQYLCASSLTGETEAFFGQGTRLTVV.

V usage is TRBV30 and J usage is TRBJ1-5; D is undetermined. The CDR3 sequence is 15 residues long. Trimming shortened V by 0 bases and J by 0 bases, and 9 bases separated the two germline ends. Germline CDR1 is GTSNPN and CDR2 is SVGIG (reference sequence). The CDR3 region has the DNA TGTGCCTGGAGTGTACGAGGCGGTAGCAATCAGCCCCAGCATTTT. Amino acid sequence: CAWSVRGGSNQPQHF. The full variable domain, completed using reference TRBV30 and TRBJ1-5, is SQTIHQWPATLVQPVGSPLSLECTVEGTSNPNLYWYRQAAGRGLQLLFYSVGIGQISSEVPQNLSASRPQDRQFILSSKKLLLSDSGFYLCAWSVRGGSNQPQHFGDGTRLSIL.